The 17 T cell receptor beta chains presented below share a single source sample, sequenced in a study of breast tumors, draining lymph nodes, adjacent tissues. Samples came from axillary lymph nodes draining the breast cancer. MiXCR, run by TCRdb on the multiplex PCR reads, gives a single entry per CDR3 protein. The table lists some 100,000 distinct CDR3 sequences, 21% of them singletons. The sample taken for sequencing was axillary lymph node tissue. All receptors come from a female donor with breast cancer. Some clones in this sample may be carry-over from other donors' samples.

In its sample, this clonotype was seen many times. This chain uses TRBV4-1 with TRBJ1-3; 7 bases map to TRBD1. CDR3 length: 19 amino acids. V lost 4 bases, J lost 4 bases, and 19 bases stayed unmatched. CDR1 is MGHRA, CDR2 YSYEKL, per germline. CDR3 nucleotides: TGCGCCAGCAGCCCATCTGGGACAGACCTCAATCGGGTAGGAAACACCATATATTTT. It specifies CASSPSGTDLNRVGNTIYF.

This clonotype was seen many times. The chain is built from TRBV9 and TRBJ2-3, with D perhaps TRBD2 (5 bases). This CDR3 contains 16 residues. The V gene's germline CDR1 is SGDLS and CDR2 YYNGEE. Deletions cut 0 bases from V and 0 bases from J, with 11 bases between. The CDR3: CASSVASGGSTDTQYF. CDR3 nucleotide sequence: TGTGCCAGCAGCGTAGCTTCGGGCGGGAGCACAGATACGCAGTATTTT. Full variable domain (missing parts from reference TRBV9 and TRBJ2-3): DSGVTQTPKHLITATGQRVTLRCSPRSGDLSVYWYQQSLDQGLQFLIQYYNGEERAKGNILERFSAQQFPDLHSELNLSSLELGDSALYFCASSVASGGSTDTQYFGPGTRLTVL.

In this sample, this clonotype turned up many times. The chain uses TRBV6-1 and TRBJ2-7; 7 nucleotides agree with TRBD1. The CDR3 totals 13 residues. In germline, CDR1 is MNHNS, CDR2 SASEGT. J lost 2 bases, V lost 6 bases, and 4 bases had no gene match. In nucleotides, the CDR3 is TGTGCCAGCAGAGCACAGGGGACCTACGAGCAGTACTTC. The encoded protein is CASRAQGTYEQYF.

This clonotype has ten or more counts. This chain uses TRBV29-1 with TRBJ2-7, with D perhaps being TRBD1 or TRBD2 (5 bases each). Germline loops: CDR1 SQVTM, CDR2 ANQGSEA. Trimming removed 6 bases from V and 7 bases from J, with 16 bases in between. This CDR3 is built from 12 residues. The CDR3 is CSVGPHPREQYF. CDR3 in DNA: TGCAGCGTGGGACCCCACCCGAGGGAGCAGTACTTC.

In this sample, this clonotype turned up many times. The chain links TRBV7-3 to TRBJ2-3; 7 bases fit TRBD1. This CDR3 is 13 amino acids long. V gave up 5 bases and J gave up 5 bases; unmatched junction bases: 4. Germline CDR1 SGHTA, CDR2 FQGTGA. This CDR3 reads CASSPDRQDTQYF. The CDR3 DNA is TGTGCCAGCAGCCCGGACAGGCAAGATACGCAGTATTTT. Based on the CDR3 plus reference TRBV7-3 and TRBJ2-3, the full variable domain is GAGVSQTPSNKVTEKGKYVELRCDPISGHTALYWYRQSLGQGPEFLIYFQGTGAADDSGLPNDRFFAVRPEGSVSTLKIQRTERGDSAVYLCASSPDRQDTQYFGPGTRLTVL.

The chain combines TRBV27 with TRBJ2-1; 14 bases match TRBD2. The length of the CDR3 is 15 residues. Trimming cost V 6 bases and J 12 bases; bases outside gene matches: 10. Germline CDR1 reads MNHEY; CDR2 reads SMNVEV (reference sequence). This CDR3 reads CASRDRLAGGHGQFF. In DNA, the CDR3 is TGTGCCAGCAGGGATCGACTAGCGGGAGGGCATGGGCAGTTCTTC.

This clonotype was seen repeatedly, ten times or more. The chain links TRBV30 to TRBJ1-2; D is uncertain. Germline loops: CDR1 GTSNPN, CDR2 SVGIG (reference sequence). This CDR3 spans 12 amino acids. V lost 4 bases, J lost 4 bases, and 10 bases lay in between. CDR3 DNA sequence: TGTGCCTGGATGGAGGTTGCCTATGGCTACACCTTC. Amino acids: CAWMEVAYGYTF.

This clonotype has a count of ten or more. The V call is TRBV7-9, the J call TRBJ2-7, with a tentative D call TRBD1 (6 bases). The CDR3 is 18 amino acids. CDR1 SEHNR and CDR2 FQNEAQ come from the germline V gene (reference sequence). V lost 5 bases to trimming and J lost 4 bases, with 27 bases between them. DNA of the CDR3: TGTGCCAGCAGCCCCGGGACGGGATCAAAGGGGGTTTCTTACGAGCAGTACTTC. This codes for CASSPGTGSKGVSYEQYF. Looking up the rest from reference TRBV7-9 and TRBJ2-7 gives the full variable domain: DTGVSQNPRHKITKRGQNVTFRCDPISEHNRLYWYRQTLGQGPEFLTYFQNEAQLEKSRLLSDRFSAERPKGSFSTLEIQRTEQGDSAMYLCASSPGTGSKGVSYEQYFGPGTRLTVT.

The DNA of the CDR3 is TGTGCCAGCAGTGGGCAGGGAGGGATCTACGAGCAGTACTTC. Its protein product is CASSGQGGIYEQYF. The V and J genes are TRBV28 and TRBJ2-7; 7 bases map to TRBD2. V was pared by 5 bases and J by 3 bases, with 7 bases of the junction left unmatched. This CDR3 is built from 14 residues. The germline gives CDR1 MDHEN, CDR2 SYDVKM.

This clonotype showed up many times. V gene TRBV20-1 combines with J gene TRBJ2-1; D is unclear. The CDR3 runs to 13 residues. Trimming removed 7 bases from V and 0 bases from J, with 10 bases in between. Germline-derived CDR1 and CDR2 are DFQATT and SNEGSKA (reference sequence). The CDR3 DNA sequence: TGCAGTGGACCCATTAGCTCCTACAATGAGCAGTTCTTC. This codes for CSGPISSYNEQFF.

This clonotype was found many times. This chain links TRBV9 with TRBJ2-7, with 9 bases lining up with TRBD1. Germline V gives CDR1 SGDLS, CDR2 YYNGEE. The CDR3 is 14 amino acids. J was trimmed by 6 bases and V by 1 base; bases with no gene match: 5. The CDR3 DNA sequence: TGTGCCAGCAGCGTACGGACAGGGGACAGCGAGCAGTACTTC. Protein product: CASSVRTGDSEQYF.

In this sample, this clonotype turned up many times. The V gene is TRBV9, the J gene TRBJ2-1; TRBD2 matches 12 bases. Per germline, CDR1 SGDLS and CDR2 YYNGEE. There are 15 residues in the CDR3. J was trimmed by 5 bases and V by 3 bases; bases with no gene match: 3. CDR3 loop: CASSALAGGDNEQFF. CDR3 DNA: TGTGCCAGCAGCGCCCTAGCGGGAGGGGACAATGAGCAGTTCTTC. Variable domain in full (rest from reference TRBV9 and TRBJ2-1): DSGVTQTPKHLITATGQRVTLRCSPRSGDLSVYWYQQSLDQGLQFLIQYYNGEERAKGNILERFSAQQFPDLHSELNLSSLELGDSALYFCASSALAGGDNEQFFGPGTRLTVL.

In its sample, this clonotype was seen many times. This chain links TRBV19 with TRBJ2-2; D gene ambiguous. Trimming pared 0 bases from V and 6 bases from J, leaving 14 bases between. CDR1 is LNHDA, CDR2 SQIVND, per germline (reference sequence). The CDR3 has 16 residues. The CDR3 sequence: CASSIERTSTPGELFF. CDR3 bases: TGTGCCAGTAGTATAGAAAGGACCAGCACCCCCGGGGAGCTGTTTTTT.

This clonotype was seen at least ten times. The V and J genes are TRBV11-2 and TRBJ1-6; no firm D call. The V gene's germline CDR1 is SGHAT and CDR2 FQNNGV. Trimming removed 5 bases at V and 0 bases at J, with 17 bases between. This CDR3 is 18 amino acids long. CDR3: CASSLQSYPSSYNSPLHF. As DNA, the CDR3 is TGTGCCAGCAGCCTTCAATCTTATCCGAGCTCCTATAATTCACCCCTCCACTTT.

This clonotype has at least ten counts. V is TRBV6-5 and J is TRBJ1-6; D gene unclear. Trimming pared 0 bases from V and 7 bases from J, leaving 10 bases between. The CDR3 has 15 residues. From germline, CDR1 is MNHEY and CDR2 SVGAGI. For the CDR3, the DNA is TGTGCCAGCAGTTACTCGAGTCCGATAAATTCACCCCTCCACTTT. It encodes CASSYSSPINSPLHF.

This clonotype was seen ten or more times. This chain uses TRBV10-3 with TRBJ1-2; no clear D gene. The V gene lost 10 bases and the J gene lost 5 bases, with 20 bases spanning the gap. The CDR3 covers 14 residues. Germline lookup yields CDR1 ENHRY and CDR2 SYGVKD. The CDR3 spells CATKFRFPGYGYTF. Here the CDR3 DNA reads TGTGCCACCAAATTCCGATTCCCGGGGTATGGCTACACCTTC.

The chain combines TRBV4-2 with TRBJ2-2, with a weak D call TRBD2 (5 bases). This CDR3 contains 14 residues. The V gene's germline CDR1 is LGHNA and CDR2 YNFKEQ. With 8 bases removed from V and 1 base from J, the gap between germline ends came to 11 bases. The DNA of the CDR3 is TGTGCCAGCCAATCTCGGGGGAACACCGGGGAGCTGTTTTTT. Translated: CASQSRGNTGELFF.